The T cell receptor beta chain under discussion was sequenced for a study of blood T cell repertoires in COVID-19. Overall study: Whether acute or convalescent, the COVID-19 samples came from the United States, Italy and Spain.

Only one count was recorded for this clone. Germline V gene sequence: CDR1 SGHTA, CDR2 FQGTGA. The CDR3 consists of 13 residues. V lost 1 base, J lost 4 bases, and 7 bases lay in between. Produced via immunoSEQ multiplex PCR; TCRdb's table is partial and in-frame only. The sample includes a few hundred thousand clones, 80% to 90% seen only once; the top ten take more than 0.8%. Cohort allocation depended upon clinical history that participants reported. Sequenced: PBMCs or T cells enriched from blood (not recorded which). This receptor was obtained from a man aged 18 to 30 who had recovered from COVID-19. V is TRBV7-3 and J is TRBJ1-2; D gene ambiguous. The CDR3 bases are TGTGCCAGCAGCTTAATCCCGGGCTATGGCTACACCTTC. Amino acids: CASSLIPGYGYTF.